The source of this T cell receptor (beta chain) is a study of blood T cell repertoires in COVID-19. In the study overall: Sites in the United States, Italy and Spain provided acute and convalescent COVID-19 samples. T cells, B-cell-depleted T cells, or PBMCs supplied cDNA or gDNA.

CDR1 and CDR2 from the germline V gene are MNHEY and SVGAGI. The CDR3 contains 14 residues. V dropped 0 bases and J dropped 0 bases, with 6 bases sitting between them. As originally analysed: Amplification from reference gene primers served as the basis for estimated nucleated cell counts. Clones were sequenced by immunoSEQ multiplex PCR, and TCRdb holds only the in-frame ones, with some missing. From that table come the V and J calls and clone size; the DNA was used to work out D and trimming. This table has roughly 200,000 clones, 80% to 90% appearing once. Source material: peripheral blood. The chain combines TRBV6-5 with TRBJ2-7; D unclear. The source of this sequence is a man aged 40-55 years with active or convalescent COVID-19. CDR3 residues: CASSYSRSSYEQYF. In DNA, the CDR3 is TGTGCCAGCAGTTACTCACGGAGCTCCTACGAGCAGTACTTC.